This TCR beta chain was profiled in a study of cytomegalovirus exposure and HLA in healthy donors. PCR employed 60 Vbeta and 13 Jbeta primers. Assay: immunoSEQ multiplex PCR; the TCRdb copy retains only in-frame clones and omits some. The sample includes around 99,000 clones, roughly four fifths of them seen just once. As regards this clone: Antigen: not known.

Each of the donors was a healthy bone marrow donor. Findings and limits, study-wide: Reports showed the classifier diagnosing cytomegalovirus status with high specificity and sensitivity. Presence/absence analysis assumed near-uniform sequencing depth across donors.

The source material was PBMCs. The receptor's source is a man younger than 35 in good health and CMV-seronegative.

CDR3: CASSSLGTASSGANVLTF. CDR3 sequence (DNA): TGCGCCAGCAGCTCCTTAGGGACAGCGAGCTCTGGGGCCAACGTCCTGACTTTC. The chain uses TRBV5-1 and TRBJ2-6, with 7 bases that match TRBD1. The CDR3 totals 18 residues. The germline V gene has CDR1 SGHRS and CDR2 YFSETQ. V shed 3 bases and J 0 bases; nucleotides not matched to a gene: 9.